This TCR beta chain was captured in a study of shared clonotypes between healthy human individuals. Across the study: Each donor contributed plates that comprised three CD4 naive, three CD4 memory, two CD8 naive and one CD8 memory.

The CDR3 consists of 14 residues. The V and J ends lost 4 bases and 8 bases respectively, with 15 bases between them. Germline V CDR1 and CDR2: MNHNS, SASEGT. Method: immunoSEQ multiplex PCR; TCRdb's copy keeps in-frame clones and lacks some. In the table there are around 2.1 million clones, 93% of which are singletons. In the naive CD8 group, cells lacked CD45RO and were positively selected for CCR7, so terminally differentiated effector memory CD45RA+ cells were left out. Within Nashville, Tennessee resided all donors, each a Caucasian adult. Sequencing was carried out using naive CD8+ T cells from PBMCs. This receptor was obtained from a man between 18 and 29 years old in good health. Some clones in this sample may be carry-over from other donors' samples. This chain uses TRBV6-1 with TRBJ2-1, with a weak D call TRBD2 (5 bases). The CDR3 region has the DNA TGTGCCAGCAGTGCTTACCAGCGGCTCTATGAGCAGTTCTTC. Protein sequence: CASSAYQRLYEQFF.